Sequencing of this TCR beta chain was carried out in a study of blood T cells in healthy people across ages. Across the study: About one barcoded beta molecule per two T cells came from capture by template switching.

The second PCR ran about 7 to 12 cycles with a sample-barcoded 5' primer and J-beta primers. Tags on each cDNA molecule came from a template-switch adaptor with 12 random nucleotides. Any given sample supplied a minimum of 3 million CDR3-containing paired-end reads. MiXCR, run by TCRdb on the 5' RACE reads, gives a single entry per CDR3 protein. The repertoire holds hundreds of thousands of distinct CDR3 sequences, with 20% to 25% as singletons. This clonotype was found a few times. The CDR3 has 15 residues. Trimming removed 3 bases from V and 3 bases from J, with 12 bases in between. The germline V gene encodes CDR1 ENHRY and CDR2 SYGVKD.

Specimen: blood. This sequence originates from a man aged 70-80 years in good health. The chain employs TRBV10-3 and TRBJ1-5; TRBD1 might be the D (6 bases). The CDR3 DNA is TGTGCCATCAGTGATTCCCAGGGGAACAATCAGCCCCAGCATTTT. As protein: CAISDSQGNNQPQHF.